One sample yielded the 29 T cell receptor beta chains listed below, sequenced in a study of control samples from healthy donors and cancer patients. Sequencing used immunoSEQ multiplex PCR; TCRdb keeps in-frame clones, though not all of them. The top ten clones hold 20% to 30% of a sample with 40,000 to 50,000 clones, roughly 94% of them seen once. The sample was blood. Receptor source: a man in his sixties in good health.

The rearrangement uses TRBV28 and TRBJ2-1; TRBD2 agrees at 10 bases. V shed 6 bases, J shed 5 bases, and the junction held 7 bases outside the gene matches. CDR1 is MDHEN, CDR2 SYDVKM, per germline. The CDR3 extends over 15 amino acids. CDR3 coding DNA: TGTGCCAGCAGCTTCTGGACTAGCGGCCACAATGAGCAGTTCTTC. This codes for CASSFWTSGHNEQFF.

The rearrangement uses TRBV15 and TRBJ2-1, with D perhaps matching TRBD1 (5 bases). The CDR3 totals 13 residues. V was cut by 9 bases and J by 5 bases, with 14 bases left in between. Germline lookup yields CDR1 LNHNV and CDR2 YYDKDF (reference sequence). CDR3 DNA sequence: TGTGCCACTCAACAGGAGATAGACAATGAGCAGTTCTTC. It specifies CATQQEIDNEQFF.

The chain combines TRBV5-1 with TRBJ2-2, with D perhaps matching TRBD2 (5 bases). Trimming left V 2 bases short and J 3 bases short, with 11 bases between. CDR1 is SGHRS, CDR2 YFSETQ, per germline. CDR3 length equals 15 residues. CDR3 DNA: TGCGCCAGCAGCTTTTCTAGCAGCCACACCGGGGAGCTGTTTTTT. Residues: CASSFSSSHTGELFF.

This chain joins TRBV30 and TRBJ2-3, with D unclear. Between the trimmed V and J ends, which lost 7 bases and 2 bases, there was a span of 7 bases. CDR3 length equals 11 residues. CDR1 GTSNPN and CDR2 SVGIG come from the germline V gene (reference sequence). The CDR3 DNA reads TGTGCCTTCACTTACACAGATACGCAGTATTTT. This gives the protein CAFTYTDTQYF.

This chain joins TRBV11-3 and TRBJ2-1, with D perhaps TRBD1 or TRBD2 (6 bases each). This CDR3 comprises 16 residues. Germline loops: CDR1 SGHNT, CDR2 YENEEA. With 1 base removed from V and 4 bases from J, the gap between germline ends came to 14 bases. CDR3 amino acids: CASSLGGAYGYNEQFF. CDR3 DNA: TGTGCCAGCAGCTTAGGGGGGGCCTATGGTTACAATGAGCAGTTCTTC.

As DNA, the CDR3 is TGTGCCAGTAGACGACACCATGAGCAGTTCTTC. This translates into CASRRHHEQFF. The genes are TRBV19 and TRBJ2-1; D gene uncertain. CDR3 size: 11 residues. Germline values: CDR1 LNHDA, CDR2 SQIVND (reference sequence). Trimming shortened V by 6 bases and J by 8 bases, and 8 bases separated the two germline ends.

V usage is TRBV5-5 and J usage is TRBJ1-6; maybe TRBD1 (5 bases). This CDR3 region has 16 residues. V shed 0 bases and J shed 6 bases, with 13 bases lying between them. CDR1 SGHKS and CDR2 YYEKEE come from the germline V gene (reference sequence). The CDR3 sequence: CASSLGAGLSNSPLHF. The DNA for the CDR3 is TGTGCCAGCAGCTTGGGGGCAGGGCTCTCTAATTCACCCCTCCACTTT.

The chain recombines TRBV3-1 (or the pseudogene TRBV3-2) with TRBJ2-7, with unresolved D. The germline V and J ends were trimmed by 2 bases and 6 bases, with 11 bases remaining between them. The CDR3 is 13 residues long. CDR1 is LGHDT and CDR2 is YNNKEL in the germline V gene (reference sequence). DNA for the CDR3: TGTGCCAGCAGCCAAAGCAAGCTCGGCGAGCAGTACTTC. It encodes CASSQSKLGEQYF.

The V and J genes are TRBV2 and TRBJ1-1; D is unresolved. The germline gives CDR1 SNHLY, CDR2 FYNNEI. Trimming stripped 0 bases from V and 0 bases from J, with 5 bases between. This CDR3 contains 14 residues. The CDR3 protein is CASSEALLNTEAFF. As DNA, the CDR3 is TGTGCCAGCAGTGAAGCCCTGTTGAACACTGAAGCTTTCTTT.

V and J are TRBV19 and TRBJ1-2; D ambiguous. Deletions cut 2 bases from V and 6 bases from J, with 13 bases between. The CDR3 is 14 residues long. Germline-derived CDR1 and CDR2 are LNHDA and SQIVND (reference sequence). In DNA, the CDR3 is TGTGCCAGTAGTATAACGGGTCAGGCCCATGGCTACACCTTC. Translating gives CASSITGQAHGYTF.

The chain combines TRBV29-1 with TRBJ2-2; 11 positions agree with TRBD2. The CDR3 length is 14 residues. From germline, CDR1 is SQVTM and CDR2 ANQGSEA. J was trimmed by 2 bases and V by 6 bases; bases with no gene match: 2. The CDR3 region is CSVGTSGNTGELFF. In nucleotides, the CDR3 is TGCAGCGTCGGGACTAGCGGAAACACCGGGGAGCTGTTTTTT.

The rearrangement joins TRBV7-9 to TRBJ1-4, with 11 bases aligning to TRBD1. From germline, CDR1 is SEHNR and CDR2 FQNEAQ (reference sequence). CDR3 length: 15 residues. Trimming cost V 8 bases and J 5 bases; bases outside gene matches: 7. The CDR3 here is CASLPDRGRNEKLFF. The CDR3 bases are TGTGCCAGCCTTCCGGACAGGGGGCGGAATGAAAAACTGTTTTTT.

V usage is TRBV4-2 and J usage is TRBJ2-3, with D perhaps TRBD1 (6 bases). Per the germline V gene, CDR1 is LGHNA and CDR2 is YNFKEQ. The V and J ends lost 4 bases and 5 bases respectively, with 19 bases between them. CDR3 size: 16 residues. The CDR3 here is CASSREGGDGIDTQYF. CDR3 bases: TGTGCCAGCAGCCGAGAAGGGGGTGACGGGATAGATACGCAGTATTTT.

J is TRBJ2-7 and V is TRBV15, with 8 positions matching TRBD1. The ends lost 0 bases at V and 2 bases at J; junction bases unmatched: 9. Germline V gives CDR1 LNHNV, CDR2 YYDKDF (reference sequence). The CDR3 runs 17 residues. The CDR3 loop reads CATSRDERTGSTYEQYF. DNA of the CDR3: TGTGCCACCAGCAGAGATGAGAGGACAGGGTCAACCTACGAGCAGTACTTC.

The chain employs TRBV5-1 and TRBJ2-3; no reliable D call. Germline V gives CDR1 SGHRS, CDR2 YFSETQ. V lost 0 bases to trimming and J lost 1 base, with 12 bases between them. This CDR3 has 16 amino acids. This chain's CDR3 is CASSLDSGPGTDTQYF. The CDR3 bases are TGCGCCAGCAGCTTGGATTCTGGGCCCGGCACAGATACGCAGTATTTT.

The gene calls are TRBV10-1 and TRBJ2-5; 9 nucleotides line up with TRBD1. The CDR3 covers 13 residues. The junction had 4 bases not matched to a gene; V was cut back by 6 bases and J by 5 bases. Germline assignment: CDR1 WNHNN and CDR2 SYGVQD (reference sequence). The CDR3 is CASRTGGAETQYF. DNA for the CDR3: TGCGCCAGCAGAACAGGGGGCGCGGAGACCCAGTACTTC.

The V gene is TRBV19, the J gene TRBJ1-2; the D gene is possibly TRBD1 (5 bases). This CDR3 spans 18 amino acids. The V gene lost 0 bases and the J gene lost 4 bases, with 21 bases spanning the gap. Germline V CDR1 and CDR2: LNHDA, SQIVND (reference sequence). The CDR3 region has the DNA TGTGCCAGTAGTATAGATCTGGTCAGGGAGTTCACCTCCTATGGCTACACCTTC. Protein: CASSIDLVREFTSYGYTF.

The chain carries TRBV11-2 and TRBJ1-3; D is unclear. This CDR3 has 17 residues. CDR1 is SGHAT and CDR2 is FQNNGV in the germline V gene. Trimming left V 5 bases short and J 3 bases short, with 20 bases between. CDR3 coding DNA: TGTGCCAGCAGCGACCCCCGACGTTCGAGTCTTGGAAACACCATATATTTT. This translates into CASSDPRRSSLGNTIYF. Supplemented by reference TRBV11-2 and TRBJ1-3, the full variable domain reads EAGVAQSPRYKIIEKRQSVAFWCNPISGHATLYWYQQILGQGPKLLIQFQNNGVVDDSQLPKDRFSAERLKGVDSTLKIQPAKLEDSAVYLCASSDPRRSSLGNTIYFGEGSWLTVV.

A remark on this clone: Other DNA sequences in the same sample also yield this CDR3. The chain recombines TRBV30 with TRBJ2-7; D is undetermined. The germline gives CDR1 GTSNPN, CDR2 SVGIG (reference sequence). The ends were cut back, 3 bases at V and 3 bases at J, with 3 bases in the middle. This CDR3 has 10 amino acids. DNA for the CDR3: TGTGCCTGGAGCGGCTACGAGCAGTACTTC. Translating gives CAWSGYEQYF.

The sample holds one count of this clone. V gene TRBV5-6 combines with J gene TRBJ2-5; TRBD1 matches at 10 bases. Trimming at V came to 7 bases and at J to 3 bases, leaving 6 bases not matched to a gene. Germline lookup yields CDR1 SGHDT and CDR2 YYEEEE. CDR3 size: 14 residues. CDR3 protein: CASGLTGGEETQYF. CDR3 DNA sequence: TGTGCCAGCGGCCTGACAGGGGGCGAAGAGACCCAGTACTTC. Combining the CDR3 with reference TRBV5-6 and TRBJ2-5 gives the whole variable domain DAGVTQSPTHLIKTRGQQVTLRCSPKSGHDTVSWYQQALGQGPQFIFQYYEEEERQRGNFPDRFSGHQFPNYSSELNVNALLLGDSALYLCASGLTGGEETQYFGPGTRLLVL.

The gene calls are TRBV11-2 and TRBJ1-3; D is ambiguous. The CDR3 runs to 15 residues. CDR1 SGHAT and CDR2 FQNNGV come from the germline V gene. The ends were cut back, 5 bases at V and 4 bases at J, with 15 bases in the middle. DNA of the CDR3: TGTGCCAGCAGCCCGTGGGGTCGGCGGGGAAACACCATATATTTT. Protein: CASSPWGRRGNTIYF.

The CDR3 DNA follows: TGTGCCAGCACCCGGGACAGGGGGCACAATGAGCAGTTCTTC. The encoded protein is CASTRDRGHNEQFF. The gene calls are TRBV2 and TRBJ2-1; 12 positions agree with TRBD1. V gave up 7 bases and J gave up 5 bases; unmatched junction bases: 3. Germline assignment: CDR1 SNHLY and CDR2 FYNNEI. The length of the CDR3 is 14 residues.

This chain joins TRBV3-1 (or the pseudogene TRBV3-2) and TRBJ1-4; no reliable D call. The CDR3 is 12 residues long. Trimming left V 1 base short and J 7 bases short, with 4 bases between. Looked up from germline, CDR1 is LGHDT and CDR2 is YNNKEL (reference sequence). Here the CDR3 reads CASSQGVEKLFF. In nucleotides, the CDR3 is TGTGCCAGCAGCCAAGGGGTTGAAAAACTGTTTTTT.

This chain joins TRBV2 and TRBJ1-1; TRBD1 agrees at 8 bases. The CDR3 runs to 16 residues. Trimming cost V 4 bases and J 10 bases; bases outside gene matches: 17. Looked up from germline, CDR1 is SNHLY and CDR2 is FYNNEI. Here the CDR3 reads CASSGPIQTGALAAFF. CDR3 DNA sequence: TGTGCCAGCAGTGGCCCTATCCAGACAGGGGCCCTAGCAGCTTTCTTT.

The CDR3 loop reads CAISERLAGVYNEQFF. The CDR3 nucleotides are TGTGCCATCAGTGAGCGGTTAGCGGGAGTCTACAATGAGCAGTTCTTC. The chain has TRBV10-3 and TRBJ2-1, with 9 positions matching TRBD2. Germline CDR1 ENHRY, CDR2 SYGVKD. V shed 2 bases, J shed 3 bases, and the junction held 5 bases outside the gene matches. The CDR3 spans 16 residues.

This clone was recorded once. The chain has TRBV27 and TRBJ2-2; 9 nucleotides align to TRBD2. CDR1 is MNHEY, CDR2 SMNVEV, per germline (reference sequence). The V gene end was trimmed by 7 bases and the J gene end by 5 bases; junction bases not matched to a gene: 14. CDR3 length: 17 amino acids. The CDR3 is CASTDLRTSVSTGELFF. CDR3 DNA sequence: TGTGCCAGCACCGACTTGAGGACTAGCGTCTCAACCGGGGAGCTGTTTTTT.

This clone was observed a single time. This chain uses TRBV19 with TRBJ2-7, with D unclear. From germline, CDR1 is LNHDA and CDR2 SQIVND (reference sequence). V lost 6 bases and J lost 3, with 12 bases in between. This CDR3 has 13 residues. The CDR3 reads CASRENAVYEQYF. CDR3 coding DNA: TGTGCCAGTAGAGAAAATGCGGTCTACGAGCAGTACTTC.

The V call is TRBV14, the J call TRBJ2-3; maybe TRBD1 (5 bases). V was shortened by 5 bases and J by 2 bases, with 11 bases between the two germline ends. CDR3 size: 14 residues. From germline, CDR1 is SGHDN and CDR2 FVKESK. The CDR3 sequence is CASSGQTDTDTQYF. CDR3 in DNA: TGTGCCAGCAGCGGACAAACCGACACAGATACGCAGTATTTT.

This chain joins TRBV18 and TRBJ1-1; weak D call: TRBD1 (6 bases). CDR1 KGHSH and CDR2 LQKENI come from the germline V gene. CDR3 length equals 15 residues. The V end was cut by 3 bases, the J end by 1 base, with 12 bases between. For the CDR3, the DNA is TGTGCCAGCTCACCCCTCGGGGGGGCGAACACTGAAGCTTTCTTT. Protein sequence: CASSPLGGANTEAFF.